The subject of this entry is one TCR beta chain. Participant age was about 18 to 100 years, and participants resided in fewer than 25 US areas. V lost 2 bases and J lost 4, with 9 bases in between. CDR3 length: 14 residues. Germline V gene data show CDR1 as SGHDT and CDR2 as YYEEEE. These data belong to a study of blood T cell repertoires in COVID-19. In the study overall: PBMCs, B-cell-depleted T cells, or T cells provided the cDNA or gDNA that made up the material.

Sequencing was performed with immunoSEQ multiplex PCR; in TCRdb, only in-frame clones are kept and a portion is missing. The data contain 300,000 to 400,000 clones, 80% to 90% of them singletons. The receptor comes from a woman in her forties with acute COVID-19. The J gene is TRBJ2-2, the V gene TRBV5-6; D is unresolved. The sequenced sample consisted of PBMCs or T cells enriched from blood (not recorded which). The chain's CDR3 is CASSFDRGTGELFF. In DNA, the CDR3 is TGTGCCAGCAGCTTCGACCGAGGCACCGGGGAGCTGTTTTTT.